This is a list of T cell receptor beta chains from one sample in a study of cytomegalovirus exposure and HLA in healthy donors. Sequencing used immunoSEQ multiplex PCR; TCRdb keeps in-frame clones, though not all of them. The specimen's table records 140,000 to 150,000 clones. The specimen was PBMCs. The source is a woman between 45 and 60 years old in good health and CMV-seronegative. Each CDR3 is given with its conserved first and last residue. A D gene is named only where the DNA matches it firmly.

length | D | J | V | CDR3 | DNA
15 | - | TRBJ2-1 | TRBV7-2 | CASTLTGISDNEQFF | TGTGCCAGCACCCTTACCGGGATCTCCGACAATGAGCAGTTCTTC
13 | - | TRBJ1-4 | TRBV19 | CASSIPPGEKLFF | TGTGCCAGTAGTATCCCCCCAGGGGAAAAACTGTTTTTT
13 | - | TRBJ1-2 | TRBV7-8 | CASGLGSNYGYTF | TGTGCCAGCGGACTTGGCAGTAACTATGGCTACACCTTC
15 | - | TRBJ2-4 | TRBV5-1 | CASSPGAGAKNIQYF | TGCGCCAGCAGCCCAGGGGCGGGCGCCAAAAACATTCAGTACTTC
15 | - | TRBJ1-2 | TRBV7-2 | CASSLGVGADYGYTF | TGTGCCAGCAGCTTAGGGGTGGGGGCGGACTATGGCTACACCTTC
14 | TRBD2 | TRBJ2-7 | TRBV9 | CASSVGLAGYEQYF | TGTGCCAGCAGCGTAGGACTAGCGGGCTACGAGCAGTACTTC
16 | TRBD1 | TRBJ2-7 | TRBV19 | CASSNPRDRSSYEQYF | TGTGCCAGTAGTAACCCCCGGGACAGAAGCTCCTACGAGCAGTACTTC
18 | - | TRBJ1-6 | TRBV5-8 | CASSLRWGRWLLYSPLHF | TGTGCCAGCAGCTTGCGGTGGGGGCGATGGCTTCTTTATTCACCCCTCCACTTT
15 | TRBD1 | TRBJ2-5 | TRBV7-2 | CASSLAGTGRETQYF | TGTGCCAGCAGCTTAGCGGGGACAGGCAGAGAGACCCAGTACTTC
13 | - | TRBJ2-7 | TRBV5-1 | CASSWNRAYEQYF | TGCGCCAGCAGCTGGAACAGGGCCTACGAGCAGTACTTC
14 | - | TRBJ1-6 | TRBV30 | CAWSRGGNNSPLHF | TGTGCCTGGAGTAGGGGGGGGAATAATTCACCCCTCCACTTT
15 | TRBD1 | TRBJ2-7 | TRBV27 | CASSLTATGVGEQYF | TGTGCCAGCAGTTTAACCGCGACAGGGGTGGGAGAGCAGTACTTC
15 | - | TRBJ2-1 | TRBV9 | CASSNRGGPLFEQFF | TGTGCCAGCAGCAACAGGGGGGGCCCTTTATTTGAGCAGTTCTTC
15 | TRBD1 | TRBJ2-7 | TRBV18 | CASSPPFGQGYEQYF | TGTGCCAGCTCACCACCGTTCGGACAGGGCTACGAGCAGTACTTC
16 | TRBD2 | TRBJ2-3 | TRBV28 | CASSYPGTRKTDTQYF | TGTGCCAGCAGTTACCCGGGGACTAGAAAAACAGATACGCAGTATTTT
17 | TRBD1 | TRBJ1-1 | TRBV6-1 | CASSDIPGQGARTEAFF | TGTGCCAGCAGTGATATTCCGGGACAGGGGGCGAGGACTGAAGCTTTCTTT
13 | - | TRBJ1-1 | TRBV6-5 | CAVMEGLSSRAFF | TGTGCAGTCATGGAGGGGCTCTCTTCTCGGGCTTTCTTT
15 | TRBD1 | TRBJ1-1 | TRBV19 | CASGPTGGMNTEAFF | TGTGCCAGTGGACCGACAGGGGGAATGAACACTGAAGCTTTCTTT
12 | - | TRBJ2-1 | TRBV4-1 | CASSLRTNEQFF | TGCGCCAGCAGCCTCCGGACTAATGAGCAGTTCTTC
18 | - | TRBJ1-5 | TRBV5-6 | CASSLASPKTGKNQPQHF | TGTGCCAGCAGCTTGGCAAGCCCCAAGACAGGCAAAAATCAGCCCCAGCATTTT
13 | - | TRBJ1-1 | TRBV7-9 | CASSFTGNTEAFF | TGTGCCAGCAGCTTCACAGGGAACACTGAAGCTTTCTTT
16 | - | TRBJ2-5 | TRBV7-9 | CASSRYGGRGKETQYF | TGTGCCAGCAGCCGATACGGTGGACGGGGTAAAGAGACCCAGTACTTC
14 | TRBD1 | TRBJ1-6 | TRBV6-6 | CASSGQGRHPDLHF | TGTGCCAGCAGTGGACAGGGCCGTCATCCGGACCTCCACTTT
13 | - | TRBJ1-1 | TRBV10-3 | CAINEQSGTEAFF | TGTGCCATCAATGAGCAATCAGGCACTGAAGCTTTCTTT
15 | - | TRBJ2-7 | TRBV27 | CASSYTRDLSYEQYF | TGTGCCAGCAGTTATACGAGGGACTTATCCTACGAGCAGTACTTC
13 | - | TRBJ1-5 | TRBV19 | CASRQGGNQPQHF | TGTGCCAGTCGGCAGGGCGGCAATCAGCCCCAGCATTTT
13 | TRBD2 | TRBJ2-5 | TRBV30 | CAWSQGGQETQYF | TGTGCCTGGAGTCAGGGAGGGCAAGAGACCCAGTACTTC
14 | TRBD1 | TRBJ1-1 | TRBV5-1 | CASSQGGRNTEAFF | TGCGCCAGCAGTCAGGGGGGAAGGAACACTGAAGCTTTCTTT
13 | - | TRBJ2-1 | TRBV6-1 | CASSDLGGNEQFF | TGTGCCAGCAGTGACCTAGGAGGCAATGAGCAGTTCTTC
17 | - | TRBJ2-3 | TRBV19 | CASSMSSSLTSTDTQYF | TGTGCCAGTAGTATGTCTTCGTCCCTCACATCCACAGATACGCAGTATTTT
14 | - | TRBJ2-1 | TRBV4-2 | CASRGAPVENEQFF | TGTGCCAGCAGAGGGGCACCCGTGGAGAATGAGCAGTTCTTC
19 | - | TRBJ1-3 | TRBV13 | CASSLYTSAIRTTGNTIYF | TGTGCCAGCAGCCTATACACCTCCGCCATAAGGACAACGGGAAACACCATATATTTT
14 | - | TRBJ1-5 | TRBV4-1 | CASSQPISNQPQHF | TGCGCCAGCAGCCAACCTATTAGCAATCAGCCCCAGCATTTT
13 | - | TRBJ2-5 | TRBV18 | CASSPRTGETQYF | TGTGCCAGCTCACCCCGAACCGGAGAGACCCAGTACTTC
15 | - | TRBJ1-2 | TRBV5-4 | CASSNWNQGLNGYTF | TGTGCCAGCAGCAACTGGAACCAGGGGCTGAATGGCTACACCTTC
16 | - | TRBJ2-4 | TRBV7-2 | CASSAPSYLAKNIQYF | TGTGCCAGCAGCGCCCCGAGTTACTTAGCCAAAAACATTCAGTACTTC
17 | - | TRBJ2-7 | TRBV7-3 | CASSLGGPESPYYEQYF | TGTGCCAGCAGCTTAGGGGGCCCCGAATCGCCCTACTACGAGCAGTACTTC